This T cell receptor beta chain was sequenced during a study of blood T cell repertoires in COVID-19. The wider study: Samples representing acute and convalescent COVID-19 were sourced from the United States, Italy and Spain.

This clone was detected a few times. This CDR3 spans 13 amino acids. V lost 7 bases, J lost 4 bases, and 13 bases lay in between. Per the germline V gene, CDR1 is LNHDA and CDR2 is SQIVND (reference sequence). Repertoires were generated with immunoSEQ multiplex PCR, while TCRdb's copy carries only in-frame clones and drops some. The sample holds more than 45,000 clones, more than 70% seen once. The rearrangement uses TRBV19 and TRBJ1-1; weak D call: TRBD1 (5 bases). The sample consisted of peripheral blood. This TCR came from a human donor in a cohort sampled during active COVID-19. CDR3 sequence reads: CASTLKRGTEAFF. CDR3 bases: TGTGCCAGTACCCTAAAAAGGGGCACTGAAGCTTTCTTT.